These 30 T cell receptor beta chains originate from one sample sequenced in a study of blood T cell repertoires in COVID-19. TCRdb's copy holds only in-frame clones and misses some; the assay was immunoSEQ multiplex PCR. Of 200,000 to 300,000 clones in the sample, approximately 88% were seen once. The sequenced sample was PBMCs or T cells enriched from blood (not recorded which). Receptors were obtained from a woman between 40 and 50 years old with acute COVID-19.

The V gene is TRBV14, the J gene TRBJ1-3; D is undetermined. The CDR3 is made up of 15 amino acids. Germline V gene data show CDR1 as SGHDN and CDR2 as FVKESK. The V end lost 3 bases, the J end lost 3 bases, and 12 bases lay between the germline ends. The DNA for the CDR3 is TGTGCCAGCAGCCATTCGGGAAAAGGTGGAAACACCATATATTTT. Its translation: CASSHSGKGGNTIYF.

The chain is built from TRBV19 and TRBJ1-2, with a tentative D call TRBD1 (6 bases). V lost 4 bases, J lost 4 bases, and 13 bases lay in between. There are 14 residues in the CDR3. Looked up from germline, CDR1 is LNHDA and CDR2 is SQIVND (reference sequence). CDR3 nucleotides: TGTGCCAGTAGTACCGTCGGACAGCTCTATGGCTACACCTTC. It yields the protein CASSTVGQLYGYTF.

This clone was seen a single time. The chain recombines TRBV7-8 with TRBJ2-1; D may be TRBD1 (5 bases). V lost 5 bases to trimming and J lost 8 bases, with 10 bases between them. Germline CDR1 is SGHVS and CDR2 is FQNEAQ. This CDR3 has 12 residues. CDR3 region: CASSQDSYEQFF. The CDR3, as DNA: TGTGCCAGCAGCCAAGACAGTTATGAGCAGTTCTTC.

V is TRBV10-1 and J is TRBJ2-3, with D possibly being TRBD2 (6 bases). This CDR3 is 15 amino acids long. The V gene lost 5 bases and the J gene lost 3 bases, with 15 bases spanning the gap. The germline CDR1 and CDR2 sequences are WNHNN and SYGVQD (reference sequence). The CDR3: CASSRDSGSTDTQYF. The CDR3 nucleotides read TGCGCCAGCAGTCGGGATAGCGGAAGTACAGATACGCAGTATTTT.

The V call is TRBV4-3, the J call TRBJ2-1; the match to TRBD2 covers 10 bases. CDR3 length: 20 amino acids. The germline gives CDR1 LGHNA, CDR2 YSLEER. V gave up 0 bases and J gave up 0 bases; unmatched junction bases: 11. The CDR3 sequence: CASSQDPSGRILGSYNEQFF. DNA for the CDR3: TGCGCCAGCAGCCAAGATCCTAGCGGGAGAATTTTGGGCTCCTACAATGAGCAGTTCTTC.

The chain employs TRBV11-3 and TRBJ2-5, with 12 bases that match TRBD2. V lost 3 bases to trimming and J lost 3 bases; unmatched junction nucleotides: 8. CDR1 is SGHNT and CDR2 is YENEEA in the germline V gene. CDR3 length: 17 residues. The CDR3 coding sequence is TGTGCCAGCAGCTTGGATTTGGCTAGCGGGAGGGAAGAGACCCAGTACTTC. Its translation: CASSLDLASGREETQYF.

This rearrangement joins TRBV4-1 to TRBJ2-1, with D perhaps matching TRBD2 (6 bases). The CDR3 totals 16 residues. Germline V gene data show CDR1 as MGHRA and CDR2 as YSYEKL. V lost 3 bases, J lost 8 bases, and 20 bases lay in between. CDR3 loop: CASSHPSGPRVHEQFF. The CDR3, as DNA: TGCGCCAGCAGCCATCCGAGCGGGCCGAGGGTCCATGAGCAGTTCTTC.

The chain recombines TRBV14 with TRBJ2-1; 11 bases line up with TRBD2. CDR3 length equals 15 residues. V was pared by 5 bases and J by 7 bases, with 7 bases of the junction left unmatched. Germline V lookup: CDR1 SGHDN, CDR2 FVKESK. The CDR3 bases are TGTGCCAGCAGCTTAGCGGGAGGGCCAGGTAATGAGCAGTTCTTC. As protein: CASSLAGGPGNEQFF.

The J gene is TRBJ2-7, the V gene TRBV28; 8 positions agree with TRBD1. This CDR3 is 14 amino acids long. V was clipped by 6 bases and J by 7 bases; unmatched bases: 11. CDR1 MDHEN and CDR2 SYDVKM come from the germline V gene. CDR3 sequence: CASSIDDRGGEQYF. The CDR3 DNA follows: TGTGCCAGCAGCATAGATGACAGGGGAGGAGAGCAGTACTTC.

The rearrangement joins TRBV27 to TRBJ1-2; 7 positions match TRBD1. Trimming took 6 bases from V and 3 from J; bases not matched to a gene: 19. This CDR3 is 18 amino acids long. Germline loops: CDR1 MNHEY, CDR2 SMNVEV (reference sequence). The CDR3 sequence is CASSPSIGDSDDDYGYTF. DNA for the CDR3: TGTGCCAGCAGCCCTTCTATAGGGGACAGCGACGACGACTATGGCTACACCTTC.

The chain employs TRBV5-6 and TRBJ1-1; no clear D. The ends were cut back, 2 bases at V and 0 bases at J, with 8 bases in the middle. From germline, CDR1 is SGHDT and CDR2 YYEEEE. CDR3 length: 14 amino acids. The CDR3 coding sequence is TGTGCCAGCAGCTTAAACTTTCTGAACACTGAAGCTTTCTTT. Protein product: CASSLNFLNTEAFF.

In this sample, this clone turned up a few times. This sequence joins TRBV27 and TRBJ1-1, with D possibly being TRBD1 (6 bases). CDR1 and CDR2 from the germline V gene are MNHEY and SMNVEV (reference sequence). V lost 5 bases and J 4 bases, leaving 20 bases between the germline ends. The CDR3 covers 16 residues. The CDR3 DNA reads TGTGCCAGCAGTCCCTCTGAGGGGGATCGTGGCACTGAAGCTTTCTTT. As protein: CASSPSEGDRGTEAFF.

In DNA, the CDR3 is TGTGCCAGCAGCTTGGAGTCCGACGGACTAAACTACGAGCAGTACGTC. This translates into CASSLESDGLNYEQYV. The rearrangement uses TRBV5-6 and TRBJ2-7; TRBD2 is a possible D gene (6 bases). CDR1 SGHDT and CDR2 YYEEEE come from the germline V gene. Between the trimmed V and J ends, which lost 0 bases and 3 bases, there was a span of 16 bases. The CDR3 covers 16 residues.

J is TRBJ2-3 and V is TRBV28; 10 bases map to TRBD2. The CDR3 covers 15 residues. J was trimmed by 2 bases and V by 5 bases; bases with no gene match: 4. The V gene's germline CDR1 is MDHEN and CDR2 SYDVKM. CDR3: CASSRGTSVTDTQYF. For the CDR3, the DNA is TGTGCCAGCAGTCGAGGGACTAGCGTCACAGATACGCAGTATTTT.

This chain links TRBV10-2 with TRBJ2-5, with 8 positions matching TRBD2. V lost 6 bases and J lost 5; bases outside the gene matches: 8. This CDR3 spans 14 amino acids. From germline, CDR1 is WSHSY and CDR2 SAAADI. The CDR3 coding sequence is TGCGCCAGCAGGGAAATAGCGGGACTCGAGACCCAGTACTTC. It yields the protein CASREIAGLETQYF.

A remark on this clone: Other nucleotide sequences in the sample specify the same CDR3. The gene calls are TRBV11-2 and TRBJ2-2, with 9 positions matching TRBD1. From germline, CDR1 is SGHAT and CDR2 FQNNGV. Trimming at V came to 5 bases and at J to 6 bases, leaving 4 bases not matched to a gene. The CDR3 extends over 14 amino acids. The CDR3 here is CASSPQGAAGELFF. The CDR3 DNA follows: TGTGCCAGCAGCCCACAGGGGGCGGCCGGGGAGCTGTTTTTT.

The CDR3 reads CASSLSGSGGTEAFF. CDR3 in DNA: TGTGCCAGTAGTCTGTCCGGGTCCGGTGGCACTGAAGCTTTCTTT. The chain has TRBV19 and TRBJ1-1; unclear D gene. V shed 5 bases and J shed 4 bases, with 17 bases lying between them. This CDR3 region has 15 residues. CDR1 and CDR2 from the germline V gene are LNHDA and SQIVND (reference sequence).

The V gene is TRBV7-9, the J gene TRBJ1-3; tentative D call: TRBD1 (5 bases). Trimming removed 5 bases at V and 4 bases at J, with 12 bases between. The CDR3 runs to 14 residues. Looked up from germline, CDR1 is SEHNR and CDR2 is FQNEAQ (reference sequence). The CDR3 reads CASSPQATGNTIYF. CDR3 sequence (DNA): TGTGCCAGCAGCCCACAGGCAACGGGAAACACCATATATTTT.

The rearrangement joins TRBV7-6 to TRBJ1-3; 7 positions agree with TRBD1. This CDR3 contains 17 residues. Germline trimming cut 1 base from V and 3 bases from J; bases unmatched to any gene: 9. Germline lookup yields CDR1 SGHVS and CDR2 FNYEAQ. The CDR3 nucleotides are TGTGCCAGCAGCTTAGTTCGAATGAACAGGGGTGGAAACACCATATATTTT. It specifies CASSLVRMNRGGNTIYF.

The chain is built from TRBV6-5 and TRBJ1-4; 7 nucleotides agree with TRBD1. CDR1 and CDR2 from the germline V gene are MNHEY and SVGAGI. CDR3 length: 16 residues. V lost 2 bases to trimming and J lost 5 bases; unmatched junction nucleotides: 8. The CDR3 sequence is CASSYRPRGVNEKLFF. For the CDR3, the DNA is TGTGCCAGCAGTTACCGACCCAGGGGGGTGAATGAAAAACTGTTTTTT.

This rearrangement joins TRBV29-1 to TRBJ2-1, with 9 bases aligning to TRBD2. V shed 4 bases and J 3 bases; nucleotides not matched to a gene: 4. Germline V lookup: CDR1 SQVTM, CDR2 ANQGSEA. CDR3 length equals 14 residues. The CDR3 DNA sequence: TGCAGCGTTGTGGGCGGGAGGGGCTACAATGAGCAGTTCTTC. It specifies CSVVGGRGYNEQFF.

The chain carries TRBV4-3 and TRBJ2-5; D possibly corresponds to TRBD1 (5 bases). Germline CDR1 LGHNA, CDR2 YSLEER. There are 14 residues in the CDR3. Trimming cost V 0 bases and J 7 bases, with 12 bases left between them. The CDR3, as DNA: TGCGCCAGCAGCCAAGAGGTGGGAAGGGGGACCCAGTACTTC. It encodes CASSQEVGRGTQYF.

The CDR3 loop is CASSPTAGDYGYTF. Here the CDR3 DNA reads TGTGCCAGCAGCCCTACAGCGGGGGACTATGGCTACACCTTC. J is TRBJ1-2 and V is TRBV11-2; maybe TRBD1 (5 bases). Trimming pared 5 bases from V and 3 bases from J, leaving 13 bases between. CDR1 SGHAT and CDR2 FQNNGV come from the germline V gene. CDR3 length: 14 residues.

This clone came up once. The genes are TRBV27 and TRBJ2-1; the match to TRBD1 covers 8 bases. The germline gives CDR1 MNHEY, CDR2 SMNVEV (reference sequence). This CDR3 has 15 residues. With 10 bases clipped from V and 7 bases from J, the junction kept 15 bases outside the gene matches. CDR3 sequence (DNA): TGTGCCACCCGAGAGAGGACAGGGCTTCAGAATGAGCAGTTCTTC. Its translation: CATRERTGLQNEQFF.

This clone is medium-sized in the sample. The genes are TRBV7-9 and TRBJ2-4, with 7 bases matching TRBD2. The CDR3 contains 16 residues. Per germline, CDR1 SEHNR and CDR2 FQNEAQ (reference sequence). The V and J ends lost 1 base and 0 bases, in that order; junction bases with no gene match: 3. The CDR3 loop is CASSLGAGVAKNIQYF. The CDR3 DNA sequence: TGTGCCAGCAGCTTAGGGGCGGGAGTAGCCAAAAACATTCAGTACTTC.

The V call is TRBV11-2, the J call TRBJ1-2; TRBD1 agrees at 9 bases. The CDR3 runs 16 residues. The germline V gene has CDR1 SGHAT and CDR2 FQNNGV. V lost 4 bases and J lost 4; bases outside the gene matches: 10. The CDR3 DNA follows: TGTGCCAGCAGCTCCCACAGGGGGCGCTGGGGCTATGGCTACACCTTC. Translation: CASSSHRGRWGYGYTF.

The chain combines TRBV6-5 with TRBJ2-7; 7 bases match TRBD1. The V gene end was trimmed by 6 bases and the J gene end by 3 bases; junction bases not matched to a gene: 8. Germline values: CDR1 MNHEY, CDR2 SVGAGI. The CDR3 runs to 14 residues. As DNA, the CDR3 is TGTGCCAGCAGACCCGGGACAGCCTTCTACGAGCAGTACTTC. It is translated as CASRPGTAFYEQYF.

J is TRBJ1-5 and V is TRBV19; 8 nucleotides align to TRBD1. Germline V gene sequence: CDR1 LNHDA, CDR2 SQIVND (reference sequence). V shed 7 bases, J shed 1 base, and the junction held 12 bases outside the gene matches. This CDR3 region has 17 residues. The CDR3 nucleotides read TGTGCCAGTAAACTTCAGGGGGCATGGTCCAGCAATCAGCCCCAGCATTTT. Translated, it gives CASKLQGAWSSNQPQHF.

The chain recombines TRBV6-5 with TRBJ2-5, with 9 bases lining up with TRBD1. Germline V CDR1 and CDR2: MNHEY, SVGAGI. V lost 6 bases, J lost 5 bases, and 7 bases stayed unmatched. The CDR3 length is 14 residues. The CDR3 protein is CASSSGQGSETQYF. Written as DNA, the CDR3 is TGTGCCAGCAGCTCGGGACAGGGATCCGAGACCCAGTACTTC.

V and J are TRBV7-8 and TRBJ2-7; D possibly corresponds to TRBD2 (5 bases). Trimming shortened V by 2 bases and J by 6 bases, and 14 bases separated the two germline ends. The CDR3 consists of 14 residues. CDR1 is SGHVS and CDR2 is FQNEAQ in the germline V gene. The CDR3 nucleotides are TGTGCCAGCAGCTTAATTGTATTCGGGATCGAGCAGTACGTC. It specifies CASSLIVFGIEQYV.